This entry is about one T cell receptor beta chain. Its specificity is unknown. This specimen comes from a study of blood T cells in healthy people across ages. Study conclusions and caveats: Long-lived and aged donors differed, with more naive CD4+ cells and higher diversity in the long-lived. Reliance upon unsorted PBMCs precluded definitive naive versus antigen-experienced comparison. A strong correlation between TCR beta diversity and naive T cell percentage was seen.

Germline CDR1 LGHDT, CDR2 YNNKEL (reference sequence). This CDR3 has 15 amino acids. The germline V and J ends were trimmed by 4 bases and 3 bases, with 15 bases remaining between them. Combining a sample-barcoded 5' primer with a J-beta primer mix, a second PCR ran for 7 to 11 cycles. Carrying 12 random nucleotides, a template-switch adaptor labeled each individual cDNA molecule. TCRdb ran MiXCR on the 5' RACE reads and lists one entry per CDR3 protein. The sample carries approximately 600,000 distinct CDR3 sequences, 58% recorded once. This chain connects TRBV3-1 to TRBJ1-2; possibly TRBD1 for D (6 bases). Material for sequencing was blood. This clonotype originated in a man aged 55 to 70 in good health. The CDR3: CASSPQGTLDYGYTF. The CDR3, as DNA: TGTGCCAGCAGCCCGCAGGGGACCCTGGACTATGGCTACACCTTC.